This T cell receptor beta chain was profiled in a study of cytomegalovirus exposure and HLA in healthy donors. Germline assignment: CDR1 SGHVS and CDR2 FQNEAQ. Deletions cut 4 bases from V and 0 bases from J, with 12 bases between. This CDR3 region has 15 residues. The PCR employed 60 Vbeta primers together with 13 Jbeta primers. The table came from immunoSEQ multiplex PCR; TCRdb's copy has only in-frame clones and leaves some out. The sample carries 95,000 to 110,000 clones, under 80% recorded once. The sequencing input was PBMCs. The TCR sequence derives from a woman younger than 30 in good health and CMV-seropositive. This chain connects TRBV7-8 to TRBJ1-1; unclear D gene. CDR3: CASSSGGGLNTEAFF. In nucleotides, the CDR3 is TGTGCCAGCAGCTCGGGAGGAGGCCTGAACACTGAAGCTTTCTTT.